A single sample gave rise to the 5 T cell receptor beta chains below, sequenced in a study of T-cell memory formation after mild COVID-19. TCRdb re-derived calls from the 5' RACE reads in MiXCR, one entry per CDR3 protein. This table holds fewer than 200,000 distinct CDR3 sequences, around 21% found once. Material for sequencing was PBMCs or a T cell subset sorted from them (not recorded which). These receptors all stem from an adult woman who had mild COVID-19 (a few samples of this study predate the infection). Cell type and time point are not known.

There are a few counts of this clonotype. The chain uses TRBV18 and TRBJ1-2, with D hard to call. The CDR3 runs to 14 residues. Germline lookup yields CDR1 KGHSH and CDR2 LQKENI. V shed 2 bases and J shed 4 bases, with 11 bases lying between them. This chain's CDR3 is CASSPGYSVYGYTF. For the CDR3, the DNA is TGTGCCAGCTCACCAGGGTACAGTGTCTATGGCTACACCTTC.

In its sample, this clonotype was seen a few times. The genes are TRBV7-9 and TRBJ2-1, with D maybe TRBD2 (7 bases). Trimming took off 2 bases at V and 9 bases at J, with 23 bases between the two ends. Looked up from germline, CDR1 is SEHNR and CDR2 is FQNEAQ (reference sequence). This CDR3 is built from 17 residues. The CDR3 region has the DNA TGTGCCAGCAGCTTATCGGGGGCTAGGGCCGGCGGGGGTGAGCAGTTCTTC. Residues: CASSLSGARAGGGEQFF.

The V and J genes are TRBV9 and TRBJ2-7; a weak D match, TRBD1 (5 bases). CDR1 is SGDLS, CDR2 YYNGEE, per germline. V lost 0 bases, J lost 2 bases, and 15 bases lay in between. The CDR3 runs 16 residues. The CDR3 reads CASSVAGGLGAYEQYF. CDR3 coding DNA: TGTGCCAGCAGCGTAGCTGGCGGCCTAGGGGCCTACGAGCAGTACTTC.

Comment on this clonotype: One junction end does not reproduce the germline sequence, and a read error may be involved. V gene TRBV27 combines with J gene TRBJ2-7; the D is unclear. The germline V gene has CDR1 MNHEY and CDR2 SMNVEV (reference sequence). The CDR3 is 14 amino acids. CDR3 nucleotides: TGTGCCAGCAGTTTTAACGACCCACCGTACGTGCAGTACTTC. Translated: CASSFNDPPYVQYF.

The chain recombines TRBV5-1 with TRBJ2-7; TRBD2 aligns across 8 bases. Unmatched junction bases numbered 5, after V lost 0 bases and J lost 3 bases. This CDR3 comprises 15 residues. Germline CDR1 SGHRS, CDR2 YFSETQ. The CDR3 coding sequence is TGCGCCAGCAGCTTGGAAGCGGGAGCTAGCTACGAGCAGTACTTC. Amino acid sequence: CASSLEAGASYEQYF.